The source of this T cell receptor (beta chain) is a study of T-cell memory formation after mild COVID-19. Comment on this clonotype: Its antigen is currently unknown.

Whole-study findings and limits: Clones contracting day 15 to 85 were balanced CD4/CD8; later expanders leaned CD4+. For contracting clones, CD4+ ones sat mainly in CM and EM, CD8+ in EMRA. Pre-infection memory already had some responding clones, implying cross-reactive memory joined.

V trimming: 3 bases; J trimming: 0 bases; junction bases outside the gene matches: 5. CDR3 size: 16 residues. CDR1 and CDR2 from the germline V gene are MGHRA and YSYEKL. Using its own MiXCR run on the 5' RACE reads, TCRdb lists one record per CDR3 protein. There are approximately 12,000 distinct CDR3 sequences in the sample; about a sixth occur only once, and under 60% lies in the top ten. The receptor was isolated from a man younger than 30 who had mild COVID-19 (a few samples of this study predate the infection). Cell type and time point are not known. The sequenced sample was PBMCs or a T cell subset sorted from them (not recorded which). The V and J genes are TRBV4-1 and TRBJ2-1; 7 bases match TRBD1. This CDR3 is CASSHGQESSYNEQFF. Here the CDR3 DNA reads TGCGCCAGCAGCCACGGACAGGAGAGCTCCTACAATGAGCAGTTCTTC.